This T cell receptor (beta chain) was retrieved from a study of cytomegalovirus exposure and HLA in healthy donors. Amplification used 60 Vbeta primers and 13 Jbeta primers. Profiling relied on immunoSEQ multiplex PCR, and the TCRdb table lists in-frame clones only, not all of them. The data hold approximately 140,000 clones, with over 70% observed a single time. Trimming left V 1 base short and J 1 base short, with 8 bases between. The CDR3 contains 15 residues. Germline CDR1 and CDR2: SGHRS and YFSETQ. Donors were nominally healthy when sampled, though unrecorded immune exposures were likely. The receptor's source is a woman in her 40s in good health and CMV-seropositive. The rearrangement links TRBV5-1 to TRBJ2-2; D not resolved. The sequencing sample was made of PBMCs. As DNA, the CDR3 is TGCGCCAGCAGCTTGAGCTACGAGAACACCGGGGAGCTGTTTTTT. Translation: CASSLSYENTGELFF.